Following are 27 T cell receptor beta chains from one sample sequenced in a study of blood T cells in healthy people across ages. The second PCR ran roughly 6 to 11 cycles with a sample-barcoded 5' primer and J-beta primers. TCRdb processed the 5' RACE reads anew with MiXCR; each CDR3 protein has one entry. The sample contains around 970,000 distinct CDR3 sequences, roughly 51% of which appear only once. The sequencing input was blood. The receptor set was obtained from a woman aged 60-70 years in good health.

The chain employs TRBV7-2 and TRBJ1-5; D not resolved. Germline CDR1 is SGHTA and CDR2 is FQGNSA. The CDR3 totals 13 residues. The V end was cut by 1 base, the J end by 3 bases, with 4 bases between. CDR3 in DNA: TGTGCCAGCAGCTTAGTGTACAATCAGCCCCAGCATTTT. Its translation is CASSLVYNQPQHF.

The chain has TRBV7-9 and TRBJ2-7, with D possibly TRBD1 on 5 matching bases. Germline assignment: CDR1 SEHNR and CDR2 FQNEAQ (reference sequence). This CDR3 comprises 15 residues. The ends were cut back, 1 base at V and 5 bases at J, with 15 bases in the middle. CDR3 in DNA: TGTGCCAGCAGCTTAGAGGGCAGGGTTTACGACGAGCAGTACTTC. It codes for CASSLEGRVYDEQYF.

Only a few counts were recorded for this clonotype. J is TRBJ2-6 and V is TRBV11-2, with 7 bases matching TRBD1. The V segment lost 6 bases and the J segment 17 bases; nucleotides outside the gene matches: 10. CDR3 length equals 12 residues. CDR1 SGHAT and CDR2 FQNNGV come from the germline V gene. DNA of the CDR3: TGTGCCAGCAGTATAACTCGGGACAGCATGACTTTC. Translation: CASSITRDSMTF.

The rearrangement links TRBV3-1 to TRBJ2-3, with D unclear. CDR3 size: 15 residues. The V end was cut by 4 bases, the J end by 0 bases, with 11 bases between. Germline V gene data show CDR1 as LGHDT and CDR2 as YNNKEL (reference sequence). The CDR3 coding sequence is TGTGCCAGCAGCCGGGTAGCAGCTAGCACAGATACGCAGTATTTT. The encoded protein is CASSRVAASTDTQYF.

The chain employs TRBV9 and TRBJ1-2; D is uncertain. The CDR3 has 15 amino acids. CDR1 and CDR2 (germline): SGDLS, YYNGEE. The V and J ends lost 4 bases and 7 bases respectively, with 20 bases between them. The CDR3 is CASSPDGSPLCGYTF. CDR3 nucleotide sequence: TGTGCCAGCAGCCCAGACGGATCTCCACTCTGTGGCTACACCTTC.

In this sample, this clonotype turned up a few times. This chain uses TRBV10-3 with TRBJ1-6; D is uncertain. There are 15 residues in the CDR3. V lost 2 bases and J 8 bases, leaving 13 bases between the germline ends. Germline values: CDR1 ENHRY, CDR2 SYGVKD. This CDR3 reads CAISETAREDSPLHF. Written as DNA, the CDR3 is TGTGCCATCAGTGAGACGGCGAGGGAGGATTCACCCCTCCACTTT.

The V gene is TRBV11-2, the J gene TRBJ2-1, with TRBD1 matching over 7 bases. The germline gives CDR1 SGHAT, CDR2 FQNNGV. The CDR3 extends over 14 amino acids. Trimming cost V 7 bases and J 5 bases; bases outside gene matches: 8. The CDR3 region is CASTPGTEHNEQFF. DNA for the CDR3: TGTGCCAGCACCCCCGGGACAGAACACAATGAGCAGTTCTTC.

DNA of the CDR3: TGTGCCAGCAGCTTGCCGGGAGTAGGGATAGGGGCCAACGTCCTGACTTTC. It translates to CASSLPGVGIGANVLTF. V and J are TRBV11-2 and TRBJ2-6; D is perhaps TRBD2 (6 bases). Germline V lookup: CDR1 SGHAT, CDR2 FQNNGV. The CDR3 consists of 17 residues. Trimming took 3 bases from V and 4 from J, leaving 16 bases between them. Filled out from reference TRBV11-2 and TRBJ2-6, the complete variable domain reads EAGVAQSPRYKIIEKRQSVAFWCNPISGHATLYWYQQILGQGPKLLIQFQNNGVVDDSQLPKDRFSAERLKGVDSTLKIQPAKLEDSAVYLCASSLPGVGIGANVLTFGAGSRLTVL.

Many counts were recorded for this clonotype. This chain joins TRBV3-1 and TRBJ2-1, with TRBD2 identical over 10 bases. V was clipped by 2 bases and J by 1 base; unmatched bases: 2. CDR3 size: 16 residues. Germline CDR1 is LGHDT and CDR2 is YNNKEL (reference sequence). The CDR3 region is CASSQLAGVSYNEQFF. CDR3 coding DNA: TGTGCCAGCAGCCAACTAGCGGGAGTTTCCTACAATGAGCAGTTCTTC.

The J gene is TRBJ1-1, the V gene TRBV11-2, with D perhaps TRBD1 (6 bases). The CDR3 length is 14 residues. Trimming cost V 2 bases and J 3 bases, with 10 bases left between them. In germline, CDR1 is SGHAT, CDR2 FQNNGV. The CDR3 loop reads CASSLIGGDTEAFF. The CDR3 region has the DNA TGTGCCAGCAGCTTAATAGGGGGTGACACTGAAGCTTTCTTT.

This clonotype showed up just a few times. The V and J genes are TRBV6-1 and TRBJ2-2, with D uncertain. The germline V gene encodes CDR1 MNHNS and CDR2 SASEGT. The CDR3 has 14 residues. V gave up 8 bases and J gave up 3 bases, with 13 bases separating them. The chain's CDR3 is CASGSRLDTGELFF. The CDR3 DNA is TGTGCCAGCGGGTCTAGGTTAGACACCGGGGAGCTGTTTTTT.

This clonotype was found a few times. This chain uses TRBV5-1 with TRBJ2-4, with D perhaps matching TRBD1 (5 bases). The V and J ends lost 4 bases and 8 bases respectively, with 22 bases between them. The CDR3 length is 16 residues. The germline V gene encodes CDR1 SGHRS and CDR2 YFSETQ. For the CDR3, the DNA is TGCGCCAGCAGCCTTGAAGGGGCCCGCGTTTCTGACATTCAGTACTTC. Translating it yields CASSLEGARVSDIQYF.

This clonotype was seen only a few times. J is TRBJ2-4 and V is TRBV6-6; a possible D gene is TRBD1 (6 bases). The last part of the DNA fits TRBJ2-7 better; the J call may be wrong. The CDR3 totals 13 residues. Germline V gene lookup returns CDR1 MNHNY and CDR2 SVGAGI (reference sequence). The CDR3 sequence: CASSYIQGYEQYF. CDR3 in DNA: TGTGCCAGCAGTTATATACAGGGATACGAGCAGTACTTC.

V is TRBV25-1 and J is TRBJ1-2; possible D gene TRBD1, 6 bases. Germline V lookup: CDR1 MGHDK, CDR2 SYGVNS. CDR3 size: 15 residues. The germline V and J ends were trimmed by 1 base and 4 bases, with 13 bases remaining between them. The CDR3 DNA reads TGTGCCAGCAGTGAATTTTCAGGGGCCGCCTATGGCTACACCTTC. Translation: CASSEFSGAAYGYTF.

The chain uses TRBV15 and TRBJ2-7; the D gene is possibly TRBD2 (5 bases). The CDR3 sequence is 18 residues long. Germline CDR1 and CDR2: LNHNV and YYDKDF (reference sequence). V was pared by 0 bases and J by 1 base, with 19 bases between. The CDR3 DNA reads as TGTGCCACCAGCAGAGATCGGGATCGCGACAAAGCTTCCTACGAGCAGTACTTC. The encoded protein is CATSRDRDRDKASYEQYF.

The CDR3 here is CASSFQGVQETQYF. In DNA form, the CDR3 reads TGTGCCAGCAGCTTCCAAGGAGTACAAGAGACCCAGTACTTC. V and J are TRBV5-5 and TRBJ2-5; D is undetermined. This CDR3 is 14 amino acids long. Germline-derived CDR1 and CDR2 are SGHKS and YYEKEE (reference sequence). V lost 2 bases to trimming and J lost 2 bases, with 10 bases between them.

The chain has TRBV6-2 or TRBV6-3 and TRBJ1-1; no reliable D call. The V end lost 6 bases, the J end lost 1 base, and 24 bases lay between the germline ends. Looked up from germline, CDR1 is MNHEY and CDR2 is SVGEGT. The CDR3 loop spans 18 amino acids. CDR3 sequence (DNA): TGTGCCAGCAGGCCATACATTCGGGCTGTTCGGGGGAACACTGAAGCTTTCTTT. This gives the protein CASRPYIRAVRGNTEAFF.

The sample holds a few counts of this clonotype. The chain carries TRBV29-1 and TRBJ1-2; D unresolved. Trimming shortened V by 5 bases and J by 4 bases, and 11 bases separated the two germline ends. The germline V gene encodes CDR1 SQVTM and CDR2 ANQGSEA. The CDR3 spans 12 residues. DNA for the CDR3: TGCAGCGTTAAACTAGGGCTCTATGGCTACACCTTC. Its translation is CSVKLGLYGYTF.

This clonotype was picked up a small number of times. The chain has TRBV24-1 and TRBJ2-5, with 9 bases identical to TRBD1. The CDR3 spans 19 residues. After removal of 2 bases from V and 1 base from J, the junction contained 13 bases not matched to a gene. Per germline, CDR1 KGHDR and CDR2 SFDVKD. The CDR3, as DNA: TGTGCCACCAGTGATTGGGACAGGGTAGTAACCCAACCCCAAGAGACCCAGTACTTC. As protein: CATSDWDRVVTQPQETQYF.

The chain employs TRBV12-3 or TRBV12-4 and TRBJ1-1, with TRBD1 as a possible D gene (5 bases). Trimming removed 6 bases at V and 11 bases at J, with 16 bases between. The CDR3 runs to 12 residues. The CDR3 spells CASSPLPGAAFF. The CDR3 DNA follows: TGTGCCAGCAGCCCTCTCCCTGGGGCGGCTTTCTTT.

This rearrangement joins TRBV5-1 to TRBJ2-1, with 8 nucleotides matching TRBD2. The CDR3 runs 15 residues. CDR1 is SGHRS and CDR2 is YFSETQ in the germline V gene. The ends lost 0 bases at V and 2 bases at J; junction bases unmatched: 1. This CDR3 reads CASSLDSGTYNEQFF. CDR3 bases: TGCGCCAGCAGCTTGGATAGCGGGACCTACAATGAGCAGTTCTTC.

This clonotype has at least ten counts. This chain links TRBV29-1 with TRBJ2-3; 10 bases match TRBD2. In germline, CDR1 is SQVTM, CDR2 ANQGSEA. The CDR3 totals 14 residues. Germline trimming cut 2 bases from V and 5 bases from J; bases unmatched to any gene: 4. CDR3 sequence reads: CSVELAGVGDTQYF. CDR3 nucleotide sequence: TGCAGCGTTGAACTAGCGGGAGTGGGAGATACGCAGTATTTT.

The chain couples TRBV10-2 to TRBJ2-7; 8 bases map to TRBD2. The CDR3 is 14 residues long. Germline trimming cut 4 bases from V and 1 base from J; bases unmatched to any gene: 3. Germline assignment: CDR1 WSHSY and CDR2 SAAADI. This CDR3 reads CASSVTSESYEQYF. CDR3 coding DNA: TGCGCCAGCAGTGTGACTAGCGAATCCTACGAGCAGTACTTC.

V gene TRBV20-1 combines with J gene TRBJ2-5; TRBD1 agrees at 8 bases. Germline assignment: CDR1 DFQATT and CDR2 SNEGSKA (reference sequence). Trimming cost V 6 bases and J 0 bases; bases outside gene matches: 9. This CDR3 comprises 15 residues. CDR3 in DNA: TGCAGTGCGTTTTCAGGGGGCGCCGACCAAGAGACCCAGTACTTC. Translation gives CSAFSGGADQETQYF.

The chain carries TRBV18 and TRBJ2-3; TRBD1 aligns across 8 bases. V trimming: 2 bases; J trimming: 1 base; junction bases outside the gene matches: 5. The germline V gene encodes CDR1 KGHSH and CDR2 LQKENI. The CDR3 has 16 amino acids. DNA of the CDR3: TGTGCCAGCTCACCAAGATCAGGGGGCGGCACAGATACGCAGTATTTT. It encodes CASSPRSGGGTDTQYF.

The CDR3: CSVGHPPGSYNEQYF. The CDR3 coding sequence is TGCAGCGTTGGGCATCCACCCGGTTCCTACAATGAGCAGTACTTC. V gene TRBV29-1 combines with J gene TRBJ2-7; D unclear. The CDR3 contains 15 residues. CDR1 and CDR2 (germline): SQVTM, ANQGSEA. V was clipped by 4 bases and J by 7 bases, with 23 bases between them.

This clonotype was seen more than once but under ten times. The chain links TRBV27 to TRBJ2-1, with a tentative D call TRBD1 (5 bases). Germline CDR1 MNHEY, CDR2 SMNVEV (reference sequence). Deletions cut 8 bases from V and 0 bases from J, with 8 bases between. CDR3 length: 13 amino acids. The CDR3 sequence: CASGADSYNEQFF. The CDR3 DNA is TGTGCCAGCGGGGCCGACTCCTACAATGAGCAGTTCTTC.